This TCR beta chain originates from a study of blood T cell repertoires in COVID-19. Study-level information: Acute and convalescent COVID-19 specimens originated in the United States, Italy and Spain. The cDNA or gDNA used as material had been derived from T cells, B-cell-depleted T cells, or PBMCs.

Per the authors' pipeline: Estimation of nucleated cell counts relied on the amplification of reference gene primers. TCRdb keeps only in-frame clones here, not all; method: immunoSEQ multiplex PCR. V and J calls and clone size are given by that table; D and trimming were obtained from the DNA. The sample has around 260,000 clones; roughly 90% are singletons. There are 15 residues in the CDR3. The chain recombines TRBV21-1 with TRBJ2-2; TRBD1 was called by the table and not checked on the DNA. TRBV21-1 is designated a pseudogene. Sequenced material: peripheral blood. The clonotype originates from a woman younger than 45 with active or convalescent COVID-19. CDR3 amino acids: CASSKGQGNTGELFF. CDR3 in DNA: TGTGCCAGCAGCAAGGGGCAGGGGAACACCGGGGAGCTGTTTTTT.